A single sample gave rise to the 2 T cell receptor beta chains below, sequenced in a study of low-dose radiotherapy and immunotherapy resistance in tumors. With TRAV- and TRBV-specific primers, first-strand cDNA was made, covering the alpha and beta chains. The authors ran 15 to 20 PCR cycles to amplify TCRs with a constant-region primer and V-primer adapter. TCRdb ran MiXCR on the reads and lists one entry per CDR3 protein. In the table there are around 79,000 distinct CDR3 sequences, approximately 17% of which are singletons. The time point was: before trial treatment. This sample comprised PBMCs, obtained before treatment. The receptors shown here come from a male donor with prostate cancer.

A note on this clonotype: With a far larger clone one base away, a read error is the likely cause. This sequence joins TRBV9 and TRBJ2-7; maybe TRBD1 (5 bases). The CDR3 extends over 13 amino acids. The germline V gene encodes CDR1 SGDLS and CDR2 YYNGEE. Trimming left V 0 bases short and J 7 bases short, with 11 bases between. The CDR3 sequence: CASSVGGWNEQYF. The CDR3 nucleotides are TGTGCCAGCAGCGTAGGGGGCTGGAATGAGCAGTACTTC.

With regard to this clonotype: Only one base separates this from a far larger clonotype, so it likely reflects a read error. The CDR3 DNA reads TGTGTCAGCAGCTTGGTTAGCACAGATACGCAGTATTTT. It translates to CVSSLVSTDTQYF. The chain employs TRBV5-1 and TRBJ2-3; D remains unclear. The CDR3 has 13 residues. From germline, CDR1 is SGHRS and CDR2 YFSETQ.